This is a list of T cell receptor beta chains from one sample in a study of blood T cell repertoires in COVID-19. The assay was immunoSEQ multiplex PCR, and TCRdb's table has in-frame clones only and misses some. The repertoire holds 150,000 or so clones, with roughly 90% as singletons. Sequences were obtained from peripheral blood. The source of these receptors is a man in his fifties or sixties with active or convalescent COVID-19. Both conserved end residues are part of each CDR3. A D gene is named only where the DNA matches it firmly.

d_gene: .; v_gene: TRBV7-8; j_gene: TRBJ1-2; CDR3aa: CASSLEVRVGGYTF
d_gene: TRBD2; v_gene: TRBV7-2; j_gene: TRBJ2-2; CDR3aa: CASSLVTSSGELFF
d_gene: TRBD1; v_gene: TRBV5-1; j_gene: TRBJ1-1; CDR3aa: CASSLQGQNTEAFF
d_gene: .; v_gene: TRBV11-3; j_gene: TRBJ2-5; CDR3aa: CASSERQGRVETQYF
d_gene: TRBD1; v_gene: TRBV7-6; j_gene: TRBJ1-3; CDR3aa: CASSPYQGAGNTIYF
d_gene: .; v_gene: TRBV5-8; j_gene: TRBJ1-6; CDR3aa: CASSLFPGSNSPLHF
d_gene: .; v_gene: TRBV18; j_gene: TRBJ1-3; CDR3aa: CASSPDNSGNTIYF
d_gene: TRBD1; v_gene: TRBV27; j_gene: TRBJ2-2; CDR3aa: CASSSYRGDTGELFF
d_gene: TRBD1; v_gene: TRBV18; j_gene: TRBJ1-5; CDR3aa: CASSPTRTGSGNQPQHF
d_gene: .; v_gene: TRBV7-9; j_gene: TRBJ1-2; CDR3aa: CASSLAQGPPYGYTF